This entry lists 26 T cell receptor beta chains sequenced from one sample in a study of OX40 agonist ivuxolimab in advanced cancers. Assay: immunoSEQ multiplex PCR; the TCRdb copy retains only in-frame clones and omits some. The data show fewer than 85,000 clones, approximately 87% seen once. The sequencing used CD4+ or CD8+ T cells sorted from blood, collected in a trial of the OX40 agonist ivuxolimab. The receptors were sampled from an adult with an advanced solid tumor such as melanoma, head and neck, liver or kidney cancer.

This clone is labeled medium-sized. J is TRBJ2-7 and V is TRBV7-2, with TRBD1 as a possible D gene (6 bases). Germline CDR1 and CDR2: SGHTA and FQGNSA. The ends were cut back, 1 base at V and 3 bases at J, with 10 bases in the middle. CDR3 length: 14 residues. The CDR3 loop is CASSLGTESYEQYF. The CDR3, as DNA: TGTGCCAGCAGCTTAGGGACAGAAAGCTACGAGCAGTACTTC.

The chain couples TRBV19 to TRBJ2-4, with D possibly TRBD1 on 5 matching bases. The CDR3 is made up of 16 amino acids. V lost 6 bases to trimming and J lost 1 base, with 16 bases between them. CDR1 and CDR2 from the germline V gene are LNHDA and SQIVND (reference sequence). This CDR3 is CASRNTRVGAKNIQYF. The CDR3 DNA follows: TGTGCCAGTAGAAATACCAGGGTCGGGGCCAAAAACATTCAGTACTTC.

The V call is TRBV10-3, the J call TRBJ2-5; D possibly corresponds to TRBD1 (5 bases). The germline gives CDR1 ENHRY, CDR2 SYGVKD. CDR3 length: 15 amino acids. With 0 bases removed from V and 5 bases from J, the gap between germline ends came to 13 bases. For the CDR3, the DNA is TGTGCCATCAGTGAGTCCGGCAGGGCAGGTGAGACCCAGTACTTC. It is translated as CAISESGRAGETQYF.

The chain employs TRBV4-3 and TRBJ2-2; TRBD2 agrees at 9 bases. Germline CDR1 is LGHNA and CDR2 is YSLEER. The trim removed 1 base at V and 5 bases at J, leaving 14 bases unmatched. The CDR3 runs 19 residues. Here the CDR3 reads CASSQAYGGSGGGTGELFF. CDR3 nucleotides: TGCGCCAGCAGCCAAGCGTATGGCGGTAGCGGGGGCGGGACCGGGGAGCTGTTTTTT.

The chain uses TRBV7-9 and TRBJ2-3; 11 nucleotides match TRBD2. This CDR3 has 15 residues. Germline loops: CDR1 SEHNR, CDR2 FQNEAQ (reference sequence). V lost 5 bases, J lost 8 bases, and 9 bases stayed unmatched. This CDR3 is CASSRTSGSRGTQYF. DNA for the CDR3: TGTGCCAGCAGCCGGACTAGCGGGTCCCGGGGTACGCAGTATTTT.

The chain links TRBV7-2 to TRBJ2-3; D is unclear. The CDR3 runs 16 residues. The V end lost 5 bases, the J end lost 1 base, and 16 bases lay between the germline ends. Germline loops: CDR1 SGHTA, CDR2 FQGNSA. CDR3: CASSDRSWKGTDTQYF. The CDR3 region has the DNA TGTGCCAGCAGCGACCGGTCCTGGAAGGGCACAGATACGCAGTATTTT.

The V gene is TRBV4-1, the J gene TRBJ2-4; the match to TRBD2 covers 10 bases. The germline V gene has CDR1 MGHRA and CDR2 YSYEKL. V lost 0 bases, J lost 4 bases, and 9 bases stayed unmatched. CDR3 length: 18 amino acids. The CDR3 protein is CASSQDLTSGELKNIQYF. CDR3 nucleotides: TGCGCCAGCAGCCAAGATCTAACTAGCGGGGAGCTTAAAAACATTCAGTACTTC.

V gene TRBV29-1 combines with J gene TRBJ1-1, with D hard to call. Trimming stripped 7 bases from V and 0 bases from J, with 15 bases between. The CDR3 loop spans 14 amino acids. Germline CDR1 is SQVTM and CDR2 is ANQGSEA. The CDR3 region is CSAIRTLMNTEAFF. The DNA of the CDR3 is TGCAGCGCTATACGGACTCTTATGAACACTGAAGCTTTCTTT.

The chain carries TRBV11-1 and TRBJ2-3; unclear D gene. Trimming cost V 5 bases and J 1 base, with 4 bases left between them. Per the germline V gene, CDR1 is SGHAT and CDR2 is FQDESV (reference sequence). The CDR3 spans 12 residues. In DNA, the CDR3 is TGTGCCAGCAGCCAAGGCACAGATACGCAGTATTTT. Amino acid sequence: CASSQGTDTQYF.

The rearrangement joins TRBV7-3 to TRBJ1-6; D not certain. Trimming cost V 8 bases and J 1 base, with 6 bases left between them. The CDR3 contains 13 residues. Germline V lookup: CDR1 SGHTA, CDR2 FQGTGA. CDR3 region: CASAKSYNSPLHF. The CDR3 DNA is TGTGCCAGCGCCAAGTCCTATAATTCACCCCTCCACTTT.

The gene calls are TRBV5-8 and TRBJ2-1; 9 positions agree with TRBD1. The CDR3 is made up of 15 amino acids. The germline V gene has CDR1 SGHTS and CDR2 YDEGEE. J lost 4 bases, V lost 3 bases, and 5 bases had no gene match. CDR3 region: CASSYRGLTYNEQFF. Written as DNA, the CDR3 is TGTGCCAGCAGCTACAGGGGGCTCACATACAATGAGCAGTTCTTC.

This clone was recorded once. The genes are TRBV2 and TRBJ2-1; TRBD2 matches at 14 bases. In germline, CDR1 is SNHLY, CDR2 FYNNEI. With 4 bases clipped from V and 8 bases from J, the junction kept 1 base outside the gene matches. The CDR3 is made up of 14 amino acids. The chain's CDR3 is CASSGTSGGHEQFF. For the CDR3, the DNA is TGTGCCAGCAGTGGGACTAGCGGGGGGCATGAGCAGTTCTTC.

The rearrangement uses TRBV30 and TRBJ2-1, with 12 bases that match TRBD2. The CDR3 is 18 residues long. Trimming removed 5 bases from V and 0 bases from J; junction bases left unmatched: 11. CDR1 and CDR2 (germline): GTSNPN, SVGIG (reference sequence). DNA of the CDR3: TGTGCCTGGGGAGGGCTAGCGGGGGGGCCTTCCTCCTACAATGAGCAGTTCTTC. Translated, it gives CAWGGLAGGPSSYNEQFF.

V gene TRBV6-5 combines with J gene TRBJ2-2, with unresolved D. Germline-derived CDR1 and CDR2 are MNHEY and SVGAGI. CDR3 size: 14 residues. Trimming cost V 8 bases and J 0 bases, with 10 bases left between them. The CDR3 region is CASCFLANTGELFF. The CDR3 bases are TGTGCCAGCTGCTTCCTCGCGAACACCGGGGAGCTGTTTTTT.

The chain couples TRBV18 to TRBJ2-4; 7 bases line up with TRBD2. CDR3 length: 15 residues. The germline CDR1 and CDR2 sequences are KGHSH and LQKENI. V was clipped by 3 bases and J by 6 bases; unmatched bases: 8. The CDR3, as DNA: TGTGCCAGCTCACCGGGGGAGGGAATGATAAACATTCAGTACTTC. Translating gives CASSPGEGMINIQYF.

The chain is built from TRBV14 and TRBJ1-1, with D tentatively TRBD1 (6 bases). Germline CDR1 and CDR2: SGHDN and FVKESK. CDR3 length equals 18 residues. Between the trimmed V and J ends, which lost 1 base and 4 bases, there was a span of 22 bases. CDR3 amino acids: CASSQVGWTARPGTEAFF. The CDR3 DNA reads as TGTGCCAGCAGCCAAGTTGGATGGACAGCCCGGCCGGGCACTGAAGCTTTCTTT.

The rearrangement joins TRBV7-2 to TRBJ1-2; D gene ambiguous. CDR3 length: 15 amino acids. Germline loops: CDR1 SGHTA, CDR2 FQGNSA. Trimming left V 4 bases short and J 4 bases short, with 16 bases between. CDR3: CASSWRDSPGYGYTF. The CDR3 DNA is TGTGCCAGCAGCTGGAGGGATTCACCCGGCTATGGCTACACCTTC.

This rearrangement joins TRBV6-1 to TRBJ2-7, with D perhaps TRBD1 (6 bases). There are 13 residues in the CDR3. In germline, CDR1 is MNHNS, CDR2 SASEGT. V was trimmed by 5 bases and J by 4 bases, leaving 12 bases between them. The CDR3: CASSLTGLYEQYF. CDR3 sequence (DNA): TGTGCCAGCAGTCTAACAGGGTTATACGAGCAGTACTTC.

The chain links TRBV6-1 to TRBJ1-4; 11 bases match TRBD1. The CDR3 has 14 residues. CDR1 and CDR2 (germline): MNHNS, SASEGT. Germline trimming cut 10 bases from V and 2 bases from J; bases unmatched to any gene: 3. CDR3 protein: CAIGQGATNEKLFF. The CDR3 region has the DNA TGTGCCATCGGACAGGGGGCTACTAATGAAAAACTGTTTTTT.

The chain employs TRBV19 and TRBJ2-4; 8 bases agree with TRBD1. The CDR3 has 16 amino acids. Germline assignment: CDR1 LNHDA and CDR2 SQIVND (reference sequence). Losses at the gene ends were 6 bases for V and 0 bases for J; bases not matched to a gene: 7. CDR3: CASRDTGGIAKNIQYF. The CDR3 bases are TGTGCCAGTAGGGATACAGGGGGAATAGCCAAAAACATTCAGTACTTC.

This clone was seen only once. The chain has TRBV7-9 and TRBJ1-4; the D is unclear. The CDR3 is made up of 13 amino acids. V lost 3 bases and J 7 bases, leaving 9 bases between the germline ends. Germline assignment: CDR1 SEHNR and CDR2 FQNEAQ (reference sequence). CDR3 coding DNA: TGTGCCAGCAGCTTTGCTGACTTTGAAAAACTGTTTTTT. Encoded protein: CASSFADFEKLFF.

As to this clone: The same CDR3 can be traced to other DNA sequences in this sample. The CDR3 region has the DNA TGTGCCAGCAGTTACTCGAGTGGCAGCAACTATGGCTACACCTTC. It encodes CASSYSSGSNYGYTF. This chain uses TRBV6-5 with TRBJ1-2, with D uncertain. V dropped 0 bases and J dropped 2 bases, with 10 bases sitting between them. Germline CDR1 reads MNHEY; CDR2 reads SVGAGI. The CDR3 covers 15 residues.

V and J are TRBV25-1 and TRBJ1-2; no reliable D call. V dropped 4 bases and J dropped 0 bases, with 9 bases sitting between them. Germline V gene data show CDR1 as MGHDK and CDR2 as SYGVNS. The CDR3 covers 14 residues. The CDR3 bases are TGTGCCAGCAGTGCCACCGGTTCTAACTATGGCTACACCTTC. Protein product: CASSATGSNYGYTF.

The gene calls are TRBV19 and TRBJ1-3, with 7 bases aligning to TRBD1. The CDR3 consists of 13 residues. Germline CDR1 LNHDA, CDR2 SQIVND (reference sequence). Trimming took 5 bases from V and 4 from J; bases not matched to a gene: 2. The CDR3 sequence: CASSATGGNTIYF. CDR3 DNA: TGTGCCAGTAGTGCGACAGGGGGAAACACCATATATTTT.

The chain is built from TRBV6-1 and TRBJ2-1, with 7 positions matching TRBD1. The CDR3 runs 15 residues. V shed 6 bases, J shed 8 bases, and the junction held 13 bases outside the gene matches. The germline CDR1 and CDR2 sequences are MNHNS and SASEGT. CDR3 coding DNA: TGTGCCAGCAGGTTGGTGTCAGGGGGTAGGGATGAGCAGTTCTTC. It is translated as CASRLVSGGRDEQFF.

J is TRBJ2-1 and V is TRBV2; weak D call: TRBD2 (7 bases). V lost 4 bases to trimming and J lost 4 bases, with 17 bases between them. Germline-derived CDR1 and CDR2 are SNHLY and FYNNEI. CDR3 length: 16 amino acids. CDR3 region: CASSVLVGGPYNEQFF. The CDR3 nucleotides read TGTGCCAGCAGTGTTCTTGTGGGGGGGCCATACAATGAGCAGTTCTTC.